The rows below give T cell receptor beta chains drawn from one sample of a study of blood T cell repertoires in COVID-19. Clones were read by immunoSEQ multiplex PCR, and TCRdb kept only the in-frame ones, dropping some. The table lists 300,000 to 400,000 clones, roughly 91% of them singletons. Sequenced sample: peripheral blood. Source of these receptors: a man in his fifties with active or convalescent COVID-19. The conserved cysteine and the conserved F or W are not part of the CDR3 here.

V	length	CDR3
TRBV29-1	11	SVAQGFYNEQF
TRBV6-1	9	ATRAVNEQF
TRBV2	12	ASSQTGWNSPLH
TRBV2	9	ASSAFDTQY
TRBV12-3/TRBV12-4	11	ASSLGQGTGYT
TRBV28	17	ASSFKQGDILSSYNEQF
TRBV5-6	13	ASSLIQYSQYGYT
TRBV12-3/TRBV12-4	11	ASSLGAPYGYT
TRBV18	12	ASSGQEGDYGYT
TRBV7-2	18	ASSLAPFGLAGGPIGTQY
TRBV15	11	ATSGLSSYEQY
TRBV3-1/TRBV3-2	13	ASSQAWDRGTGYT
TRBV7-6	11	ASSRGLNAEAF
TRBV30	11	AWKSPSGYGYT
TRBV6-5	12	ASRRGESRNEQF
TRBV6-5	13	ASRLGDYRAYEQY
TRBV5-1	13	ASSLAGQGNTEAF
TRBV5-1	17	ASSLEHSGGSSYNSPLH
TRBV5-4	12	ASSLLDKEETQY
TRBV28	16	ASSLKAHRTGANQPQH
TRBV6-6	12	ASSAGVSGNTIY
TRBV28	14	ASSTTAGARYNEQF
TRBV7-2	13	ASSSRQLTNYGYT
TRBV30	12	AWSVGRGVYGYT
TRBV9	13	ASSVGLSGANVLT
TRBV6-6	11	ASSFPTGHEQY
TRBV3-1/TRBV3-2	11	ASSQLGDWGYT
TRBV2	12	ASSRTGSNQPQH
TRBV28	10	ASSLSDYGYT
TRBV4-1	13	ASSRGPQGPYGYT
TRBV28	9	ASRGHTEAF
TRBV28	10	ASTKETQPQH
TRBV24-1	14	ATSDADRGPNQPQH
TRBV4-2	13	ASSQVVNSNYGYT
TRBV13	11	ASSRIDTGELF
TRBV19	13	ASQGGRHNNSPLH
TRBV5-1	14	ASSWLGQGFQETQY
TRBV5-4	16	ASSPGTGGPSPTGELF
TRBV28	15	ASSSPHGRGGEEKLF
TRBV19	13	ASSPSGTLNTEAF
TRBV30	10	AFDRLNTEAF
TRBV24-1	11	ATSDSGMYEQY
TRBV19	11	ASASGGSQTQY
TRBV6-5	11	ASSLTVYGEQF
TRBV5-4	16	ASSLGALAGGPKDTQY
TRBV7-3	11	ASSRRERETQY
TRBV7-2	10	ASSLDNYEQY
TRBV5-1	15	ASSSWRTAGGGDEQF
TRBV6-2/TRBV6-3	14	ASSQWTSGSSYEQY
TRBV9	13	ASSHPQGTNSPLH
TRBV5-1	12	ASSPGQGNGGYT
TRBV21-1	10	ATTVSDQPQH
TRBV7-2	13	ASSPMDSSIYEQY
TRBV5-1	13	ASSQPTSGIGELF
TRBV18	12	ASSRGQGNSPLH
TRBV5-5	13	ASSGSGTGAYEQY
TRBV19	14	ASSRQGTGSNQPQH